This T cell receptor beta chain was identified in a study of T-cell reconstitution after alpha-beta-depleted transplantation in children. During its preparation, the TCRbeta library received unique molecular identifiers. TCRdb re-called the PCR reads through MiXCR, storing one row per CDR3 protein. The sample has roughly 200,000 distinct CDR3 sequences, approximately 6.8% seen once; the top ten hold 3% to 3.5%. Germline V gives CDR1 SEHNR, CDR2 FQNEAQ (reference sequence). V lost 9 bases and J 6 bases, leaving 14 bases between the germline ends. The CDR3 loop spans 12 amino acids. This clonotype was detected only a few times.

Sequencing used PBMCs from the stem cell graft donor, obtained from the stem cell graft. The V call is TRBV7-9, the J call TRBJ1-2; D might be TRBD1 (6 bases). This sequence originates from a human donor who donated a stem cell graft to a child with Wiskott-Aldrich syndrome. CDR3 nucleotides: TGTGCCAGTAATTTACAGGGTAATGGCTACACCTTC. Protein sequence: CASNLQGNGYTF. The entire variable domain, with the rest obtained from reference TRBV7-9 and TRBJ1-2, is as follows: DTGVSQNPRHKITKRGQNVTFRCDPISEHNRLYWYRQTLGQGPEFLTYFQNEAQLEKSRLLSDRFSAERPKGSFSTLEIQRTEQGDSAMYLCASNLQGNGYTFGSGTRLTVV.